This T cell receptor beta chain was obtained from a study of tissue T cells after allogeneic stem cell transplantation. Study context: Pre-transplant PBMCs were recipient-derived, available from about five GVHD patients. Regarding the study as a whole: Tissue-detected TCR repertoire was only partly captured by blood and spleen T cells. Anatomically similar tissues had similar TCR repertoires within each patient.

This clone was seen a few times. The antigen remains undetermined. Profiling relied on immunoSEQ multiplex PCR, and the TCRdb table lists in-frame clones only, not all of them. Of roughly 42,000 clones in the sample, 80% to 95% are singletons; the top ten hold 3.8%. Germline CDR1 is PRHDT and CDR2 is FYEKMQ (reference sequence). Deletions cut 3 bases from V and 3 bases from J, with 9 bases between. The CDR3 has 14 residues. This chain connects TRBV13 to TRBJ1-3; D remains unclear. The sample here was blood, taken before transplantation. The TCR was taken from a woman aged 35-70 years who later had graft-versus-host disease after an allogeneic stem cell transplant. CDR3 protein: CASSFPADGNTIYF. As DNA, the CDR3 is TGTGCCAGCAGCTTCCCCGCCGATGGAAACACCATATATTTT.